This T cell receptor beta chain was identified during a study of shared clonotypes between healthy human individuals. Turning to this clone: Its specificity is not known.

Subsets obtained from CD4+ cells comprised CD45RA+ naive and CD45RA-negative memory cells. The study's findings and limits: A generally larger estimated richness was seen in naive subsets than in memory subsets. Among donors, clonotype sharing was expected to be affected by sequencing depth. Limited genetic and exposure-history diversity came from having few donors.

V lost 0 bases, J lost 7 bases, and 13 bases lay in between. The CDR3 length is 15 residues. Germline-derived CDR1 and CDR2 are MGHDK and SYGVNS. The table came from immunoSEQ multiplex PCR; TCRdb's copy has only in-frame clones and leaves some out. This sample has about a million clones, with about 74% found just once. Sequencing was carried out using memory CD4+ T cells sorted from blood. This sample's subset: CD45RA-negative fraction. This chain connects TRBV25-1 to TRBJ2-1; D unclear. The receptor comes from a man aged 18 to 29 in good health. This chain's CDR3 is CASSEYNGLDNEQFF. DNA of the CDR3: TGTGCCAGCAGTGAATACAACGGCCTGGATAATGAGCAGTTCTTC.